The clone carrying this T cell receptor beta chain has only one observation. Trimming removed 0 bases at V and 5 bases at J, with 6 bases between. This CDR3 has 13 residues. CDR1 is KGHSH, CDR2 LQKENI, per germline. The data belong to a study of OX40 agonist ivuxolimab in advanced cancers. Study at large: A diagnosis of hepatocellular carcinoma, melanoma, renal cell or head and neck cancer was present in dose-escalation patients. Three patients got partial responses; one had hepatocellular carcinoma and two had cutaneous melanoma.

The investigators sampled blood at baseline, at cycle 4 day 1, and at cycle 7 day 1. Data came from immunoSEQ multiplex PCR; TCRdb stores just in-frame clones and leaves some out. This sample has around 91,000 clones; approximately 89% occur once, and the top ten carry roughly 0.2%. V gene TRBV18 combines with J gene TRBJ2-3; tentatively, D is TRBD1 (5 bases). This sequence originates from an adult with an advanced solid tumor such as melanoma, head and neck, liver or kidney cancer. Source: CD4+ or CD8+ T cells sorted from blood, taken in a trial of the OX40 agonist ivuxolimab. CDR3 protein: CASSPPGLDTQYF. The CDR3, as DNA: TGTGCCAGCTCACCACCGGGGCTAGATACGCAGTATTTT.